One sample yielded the 32 T cell receptor beta chains listed below, sequenced in a study of identical twins. TCRdb used MiXCR to reprocess the 5' RACE reads, holding one entry per CDR3 protein. The sample includes 250,000 or so distinct CDR3 sequences, approximately 8.3% of them seen just once. The data were also submitted as part of a second study, on yellow fever vaccine responses in identical twins.

The sequenced sample consisted of CD8+ T cells sorted from blood. The receptors come from a woman between 18 and 30 years old in good health.

This chain uses TRBV6-5 with TRBJ1-5; unclear D gene. The germline V gene has CDR1 MNHEY and CDR2 SVGAGI. Trimming took off 4 bases at V and 4 bases at J, with 14 bases between the two ends. The CDR3 loop spans 15 amino acids. CDR3 residues: CASSLDSSENQPQHF. The CDR3 DNA reads TGTGCCAGCAGTTTAGACTCGTCCGAGAATCAGCCCCAGCATTTT.

This clonotype appeared a few times. The V call is TRBV20-1, the J call TRBJ2-2, with 8 bases aligning to TRBD2. CDR1 and CDR2 from the germline V gene are DFQATT and SNEGSKA (reference sequence). The CDR3 is 13 amino acids. The CDR3 DNA reads as TGCAGGGGCCGGCGGGGGGCCACCGGGGAGCTGTTTTTT. Its translation is CRGRRGATGELFF.

The sample holds a few counts of this clonotype. J is TRBJ2-7 and V is TRBV12-3 or TRBV12-4; D not certain. The ends were cut back, 4 bases at V and 0 bases at J, with 13 bases in the middle. This CDR3 has 15 amino acids. The CDR3 region is CASSSRSPVSYEQYF. The CDR3 coding sequence is TGTGCCAGCAGTTCGCGATCACCGGTCTCCTACGAGCAGTACTTC.

This clonotype was recorded many times. The chain has TRBV28 and TRBJ1-2; D may be TRBD1 (6 bases). Germline V gene data show CDR1 as MDHEN and CDR2 as SYDVKM. Trimming removed 6 bases at V and 3 bases at J, with 14 bases between. This CDR3 is 14 amino acids long. CDR3 residues: CASRRGRLDYGYTF. The CDR3 coding sequence is TGTGCCAGCAGGCGGGGGCGATTGGACTATGGCTACACCTTC.

The table lists this clonotype with a few counts. The V and J genes are TRBV27 and TRBJ2-7, with unresolved D. Germline lookup yields CDR1 MNHEY and CDR2 SMNVEV (reference sequence). This CDR3 is built from 13 residues. The CDR3 DNA is TGTGCTTCAGCACCCTTTATTCCCTACGAGCAGTACTTC. Translation gives CASAPFIPYEQYF.

This clonotype showed up many times. The chain couples TRBV4-2 to TRBJ2-1; D is ambiguous. V was cut by 0 bases and J by 5 bases, with 20 bases left in between. CDR3 length: 18 amino acids. Germline V lookup: CDR1 LGHNA, CDR2 YNFKEQ. CDR3 nucleotide sequence: TGTGCCAGCAGCCAAGATGCCGAAGCGCTTGGGTTGCACAATGAGCAGTTCTTC. This gives the protein CASSQDAEALGLHNEQFF.

This clonotype was picked up many times. The genes are TRBV2 and TRBJ2-3, with 13 bases matching TRBD2. With 6 bases clipped from V and 6 bases from J, the junction kept 12 bases outside the gene matches. This CDR3 is built from 17 residues. Germline CDR1 reads SNHLY; CDR2 reads FYNNEI. CDR3 amino acids: CASRRTLLAGGPDTQYF. CDR3 DNA: TGTGCCAGCAGGAGAACTCTACTAGCGGGGGGGCCCGATACGCAGTATTTT.

The table lists this clonotype with many counts. The rearrangement links TRBV5-1 to TRBJ2-2; a possible D gene is TRBD2 (5 bases). The CDR3 sequence is 13 residues long. Trimming removed 3 bases at V and 6 bases at J, with 9 bases between. CDR1 is SGHRS and CDR2 is YFSETQ in the germline V gene. CDR3 amino acids: CASSYEGPGELFF. As DNA, the CDR3 is TGCGCCAGCAGCTATGAGGGTCCCGGGGAGCTGTTTTTT.

The rearrangement links TRBV7-9 to TRBJ1-2; no definite D call. V was cut by 8 bases and J by 4 bases, with 14 bases left in between. CDR1 and CDR2 (germline): SEHNR, FQNEAQ (reference sequence). The CDR3 covers 13 residues. CDR3 residues: CASAGLKSYGYTF. The CDR3 nucleotides are TGTGCCAGCGCTGGGCTCAAGAGCTATGGCTACACCTTC.

This clonotype has at least ten counts. J is TRBJ2-5 and V is TRBV5-1; D not certain. V was shortened by 2 bases and J by 0 bases, with 8 bases between the two germline ends. This CDR3 spans 14 amino acids. The germline V gene has CDR1 SGHRS and CDR2 YFSETQ. The chain's CDR3 is CASSFFGYQETQYF. The CDR3 bases are TGCGCCAGCAGCTTTTTCGGCTACCAAGAGACCCAGTACTTC.

This sequence joins TRBV10-3 and TRBJ2-1; D is possibly TRBD1 (5 bases). V was clipped by 3 bases and J by 4 bases, with 16 bases between them. The CDR3 is made up of 16 amino acids. Germline CDR1 and CDR2: ENHRY and SYGVKD. CDR3 sequence reads: CAISDNDRTVYNEQFF. The CDR3 DNA is TGTGCCATCAGTGACAACGACAGAACGGTATACAATGAGCAGTTCTTC.

This clonotype occurred many times. The V call is TRBV27, the J call TRBJ2-2; unclear D gene. Trimming took off 3 bases at V and 3 bases at J, with 26 bases between the two ends. The length of the CDR3 is 20 residues. The germline CDR1 and CDR2 sequences are MNHEY and SMNVEV (reference sequence). The CDR3 is CASSFTPPLETARHTGELFF. CDR3 nucleotide sequence: TGTGCCAGCAGTTTTACCCCCCCGCTAGAGACTGCAAGGCACACCGGGGAGCTGTTTTTT.

The chain employs TRBV7-6 and TRBJ2-1; 11 nucleotides align to TRBD2. Germline V gene lookup returns CDR1 SGHVS and CDR2 FNYEAQ. V trimming: 5 bases; J trimming: 6 bases; junction bases outside the gene matches: 12. The CDR3 runs to 17 residues. This CDR3 is CASSPIAGGPRSNEQFF. Written as DNA, the CDR3 is TGTGCCAGCAGCCCCATAGCGGGGGGGCCGCGATCCAATGAGCAGTTCTTC.

This clonotype has ten or more counts. The chain carries TRBV11-2 and TRBJ2-7; 7 positions match TRBD1. This CDR3 comprises 15 residues. V was pared by 2 bases and J by 6 bases, with 10 bases of the junction left unmatched. CDR1 and CDR2 from the germline V gene are SGHAT and FQNNGV. CDR3 region: CASSLRGQSSGEQYF. CDR3 DNA: TGTGCCAGCAGCTTAAGGGGGCAGTCATCGGGCGAGCAGTACTTC.

This clonotype was picked up many times. The chain couples TRBV6-9 to TRBJ2-2; TRBD2 agrees at 11 bases. The CDR3 has 20 residues. Trimming removed 6 bases from V and 2 bases from J; junction bases left unmatched: 17. The germline CDR1 and CDR2 sequences are MNHGY and SVAAGI. The CDR3 nucleotides are TGTGCCAGCAGACCTCTATCATCTAGCGGGAGGACAATTAACACCGGGGAGCTGTTTTTT. As protein: CASRPLSSSGRTINTGELFF.

The rearrangement uses TRBV11-2 and TRBJ2-7; D is unresolved. V gave up 5 bases and J gave up 3 bases, with 11 bases separating them. Germline V gene lookup returns CDR1 SGHAT and CDR2 FQNNGV. The CDR3 runs 13 residues. The DNA of the CDR3 is TGTGCCAGCAGCGCCGGTGGTATCTACGAGCAGTACTTC. It yields the protein CASSAGGIYEQYF.

This clonotype was counted ten times or more. The rearrangement links TRBV10-3 to TRBJ2-3; 16 nucleotides agree with TRBD2. In germline, CDR1 is ENHRY, CDR2 SYGVKD. The J segment lost 6 bases and the V segment lost 4 bases, leaving 13 bases of the junction unmatched. The CDR3 loop spans 19 amino acids. CDR3 bases: TGTGCCATCAGTGCCCCGACTCCGGGACTAGCGGGGGGGCCCGATACGCAGTATTTT. The encoded protein is CAISAPTPGLAGGPDTQYF.

The chain combines TRBV12-3 or TRBV12-4 with TRBJ2-6; 12 bases are shared with TRBD1. Trimming removed 2 bases from V and 2 bases from J; junction bases left unmatched: 4. The CDR3 length is 18 residues. The CDR3 region is CASSLPGQGAAGANVLTF. CDR3 nucleotide sequence: TGTGCCAGCAGTTTACCGGGACAGGGGGCAGCTGGGGCCAACGTCCTGACTTTC.

In its sample, this clonotype was seen a few times. The rearrangement joins TRBV15 to TRBJ2-5, with 11 bases that match TRBD1. V was clipped by 1 base and J by 1 base; unmatched bases: 5. The germline CDR1 and CDR2 sequences are LNHNV and YYDKDF (reference sequence). This CDR3 is 17 amino acids long. The CDR3: CATSRGPGQGVQETQYF. Written as DNA, the CDR3 is TGTGCCACCAGCAGAGGTCCGGGACAGGGGGTCCAAGAGACCCAGTACTTC.

This clonotype showed up just a few times. Compared with germline, one end of the junction differs, possibly owing to a read error. The chain couples TRBV7-8 to TRBJ1-2; 9 bases match TRBD1. The CDR3 is 16 amino acids. Per the germline V gene, CDR1 is SGHVS and CDR2 is FQNEAQ. CDR3 sequence: CASSIALSWTGEGYTF. The CDR3 DNA reads as TGTGCCAGCAGCATAGCCCTCTCCTGGACAGGGGAAGGCTACACCTTC.

The chain combines TRBV14 with TRBJ2-5; 7 bases fit TRBD2. V was clipped by 3 bases and J by 5 bases; unmatched bases: 9. CDR1 is SGHDN, CDR2 FVKESK, per germline. CDR3 size: 15 residues. CDR3: CASSHRLGRGETQYF. The CDR3 DNA reads TGTGCCAGCAGCCATCGATTGGGGAGGGGTGAGACCCAGTACTTC.

The chain carries TRBV11-2 and TRBJ2-7; tentatively, D is TRBD1 (6 bases). The CDR3 runs 14 residues. V was clipped by 3 bases and J by 2 bases, with 11 bases between them. Germline values: CDR1 SGHAT, CDR2 FQNNGV. The CDR3 DNA sequence: TGTGCCAGCAGCTTTAAAACAGGGCCCTACGAGCAGTACTTC. Translated: CASSFKTGPYEQYF.

The chain joins TRBV10-3 to TRBJ2-1, with 7 bases that match TRBD1. J lost 8 bases, V lost 8 bases, and 9 bases had no gene match. Germline V gene sequence: CDR1 ENHRY, CDR2 SYGVKD. This CDR3 is built from 13 residues. The CDR3 region is CAIQTGLGDEQFF. The DNA for the CDR3 is TGTGCCATCCAGACAGGGCTCGGGGATGAGCAGTTCTTC.

This clonotype came up many times. This chain connects TRBV6-1 to TRBJ1-5, with a tentative D call TRBD1 (5 bases). CDR3 length: 15 residues. Trimming cost V 7 bases and J 0 bases, with 13 bases left between them. Per the germline V gene, CDR1 is MNHNS and CDR2 is SASEGT. DNA of the CDR3: TGTGCCAGCACCTTGGGGGGGAATAGCAATCAGCCCCAGCATTTT. Translated, it gives CASTLGGNSNQPQHF.

The chain joins TRBV29-1 to TRBJ2-3; the match to TRBD2 covers 9 bases. Trimming removed 1 base from V and 5 bases from J; junction bases left unmatched: 4. Germline V gene lookup returns CDR1 SQVTM and CDR2 ANQGSEA. The CDR3 is 14 residues long. The CDR3 here is CSVEVLAGRDTQYF. The DNA for the CDR3 is TGCAGCGTTGAAGTTCTAGCGGGGAGAGATACGCAGTATTTT.

As for this clonotype: This may stem from a read error, because a much larger clone lies one nucleotide away. The rearrangement links TRBV20-1 to TRBJ2-7; 8 bases fit TRBD1. V lost 6 bases to trimming and J lost 3 bases; unmatched junction nucleotides: 10. Per germline, CDR1 DFQATT and CDR2 SNEGSKA (reference sequence). There are 14 residues in the CDR3. The CDR3 DNA sequence: TGCAGTGCCCAGCATGGACAGGGTGACTACGAGCAGTACTTC. It translates to CSAQHGQGDYEQYF.

The sample holds many counts of this clonotype. The V gene is TRBV27, the J gene TRBJ2-1, with TRBD2 identical over 8 bases. Germline V gene lookup returns CDR1 MNHEY and CDR2 SMNVEV (reference sequence). V was clipped by 5 bases and J by 4 bases; unmatched bases: 4. The length of the CDR3 is 14 residues. CDR3 amino acids: CASSITSGYNEQFF. DNA for the CDR3: TGTGCCAGCAGTATTACTAGCGGATACAATGAGCAGTTCTTC.

This clonotype was seen ten or more times. V is TRBV15 and J is TRBJ2-7, with D perhaps assigned TRBD1 or TRBD2 (5 bases each). This CDR3 is 16 amino acids long. Germline values: CDR1 LNHNV, CDR2 YYDKDF (reference sequence). The germline V and J ends were trimmed by 1 base and 2 bases, with 15 bases remaining between them. The CDR3 loop is CATSRAGTELTYEQYF. As DNA, the CDR3 is TGTGCCACCAGCAGAGCTGGGACGGAACTCACCTACGAGCAGTACTTC.

The CDR3 bases are TGCAGCGTGAGGGGGTCCTACGAGCAGTACTTC. As protein: CSVRGSYEQYF. The genes are TRBV29-1 and TRBJ2-7, with D maybe TRBD1 (6 bases). Per the germline V gene, CDR1 is SQVTM and CDR2 is ANQGSEA. V lost 6 bases and J lost 1, with 7 bases in between. The CDR3 spans 11 residues.

With respect to this clonotype: At one end the junction does not follow the germline gene, possibly because of a read error. The chain uses TRBV7-9 and TRBJ2-3; 7 bases agree with TRBD1. Per the germline V gene, CDR1 is SEHNR and CDR2 is FQNEAQ (reference sequence). The CDR3 is made up of 14 amino acids. The CDR3 is CASSPRLGTDAQYF. The CDR3 DNA follows: TGTGCCAGCAGCCCTCGACTCGGGACAGATGCGCAGTATTTT.

This clonotype was detected a few times. The V gene is TRBV3-1, the J gene TRBJ2-7; possibly TRBD2 for D (6 bases). Trimming shortened V by 1 base and J by 4 bases, and 14 bases separated the two germline ends. This CDR3 is 15 amino acids long. CDR1 and CDR2 (germline): LGHDT, YNNKEL (reference sequence). The CDR3 sequence is CASSQVLASAYEQYF. The CDR3 DNA follows: TGTGCCAGCAGCCAAGTTCTAGCGTCGGCATACGAGCAGTACTTC.

This clonotype was observed a handful of times. This sequence joins TRBV20-1 and TRBJ2-5; D unclear. The V gene lost 5 bases and the J gene lost 7 bases, with 23 bases spanning the gap. Germline V gene lookup returns CDR1 DFQATT and CDR2 SNEGSKA (reference sequence). The CDR3 contains 15 residues. The CDR3 nucleotides are TGCAGTGCTCCCCATGAGGCACAAATAGAAGGGACCCAGTACTTC. Translated, it gives CSAPHEAQIEGTQYF.